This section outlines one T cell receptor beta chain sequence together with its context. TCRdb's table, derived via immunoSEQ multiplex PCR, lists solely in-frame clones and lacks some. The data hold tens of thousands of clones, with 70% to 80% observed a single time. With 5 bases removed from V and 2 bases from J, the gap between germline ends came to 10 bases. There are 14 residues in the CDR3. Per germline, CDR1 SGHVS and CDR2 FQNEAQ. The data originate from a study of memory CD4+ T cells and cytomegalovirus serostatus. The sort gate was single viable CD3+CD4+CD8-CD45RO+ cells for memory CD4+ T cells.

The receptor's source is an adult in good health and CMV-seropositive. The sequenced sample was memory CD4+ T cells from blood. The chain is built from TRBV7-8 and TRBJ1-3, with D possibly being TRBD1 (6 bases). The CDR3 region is CASSPRGAGNTIYF. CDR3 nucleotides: TGTGCCAGCAGCCCAAGGGGGGCTGGAAACACCATATATTTT.